This T cell receptor (beta chain) was identified in a study of T-cell reconstitution after alpha-beta-depleted transplantation in children. Trimming took 3 bases from V and 0 from J, leaving 12 bases between them. The CDR3 has 15 amino acids. Germline-derived CDR1 and CDR2 are DFQATT and SNEGSKA (reference sequence). This sample's TCRbeta library carried unique molecular identifier barcodes. One entry per CDR3 protein results from TCRdb running MiXCR on the PCR reads. The sample includes a few hundred thousand distinct CDR3 sequences, roughly a quarter of them seen just once. The TCR originated in a boy under three years old with Wiskott-Aldrich syndrome, due to receive a stem cell transplant. The chain couples TRBV20-1 to TRBJ2-4, with D perhaps given as TRBD1 or TRBD2 (5 bases each). The sample was PBMCs, taken before TCRalphabeta/CD19-depleted stem cell transplant. CDR3 sequence reads: CSARSGTLAKNIQYF. For the CDR3, the DNA is TGCAGTGCTAGGTCCGGGACGCTAGCCAAAAACATTCAGTACTTC.